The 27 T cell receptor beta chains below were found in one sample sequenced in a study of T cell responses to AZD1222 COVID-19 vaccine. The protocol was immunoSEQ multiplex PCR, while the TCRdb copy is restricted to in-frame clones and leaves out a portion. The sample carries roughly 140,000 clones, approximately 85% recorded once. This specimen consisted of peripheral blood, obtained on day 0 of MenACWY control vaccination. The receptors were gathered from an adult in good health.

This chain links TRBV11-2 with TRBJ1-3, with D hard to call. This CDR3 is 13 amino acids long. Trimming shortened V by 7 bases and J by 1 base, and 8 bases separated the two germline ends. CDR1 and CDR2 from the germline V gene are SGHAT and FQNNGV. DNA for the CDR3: TGTGCCAGCACCTCGGGATCTGGAAACACCATATATTTT. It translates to CASTSGSGNTIYF.

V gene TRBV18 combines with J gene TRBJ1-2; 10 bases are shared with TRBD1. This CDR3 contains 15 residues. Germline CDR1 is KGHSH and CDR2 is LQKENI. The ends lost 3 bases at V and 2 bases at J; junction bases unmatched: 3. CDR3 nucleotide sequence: TGTGCCAGCTCACCCCGGGGACAGGGGAACTATGGCTACACCTTC. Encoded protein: CASSPRGQGNYGYTF.

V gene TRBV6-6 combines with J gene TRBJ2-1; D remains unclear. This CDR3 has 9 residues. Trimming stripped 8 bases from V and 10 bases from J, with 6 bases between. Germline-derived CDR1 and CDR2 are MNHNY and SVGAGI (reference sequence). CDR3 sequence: CASGIEQFF. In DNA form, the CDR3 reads TGTGCCAGCGGCATCGAGCAGTTCTTC.

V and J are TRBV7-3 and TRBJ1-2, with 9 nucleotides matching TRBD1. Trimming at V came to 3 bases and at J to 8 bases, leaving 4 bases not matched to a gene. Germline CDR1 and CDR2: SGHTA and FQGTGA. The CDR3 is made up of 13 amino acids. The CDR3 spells CASSFRDREGYTF. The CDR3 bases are TGTGCCAGCAGCTTCCGGGACAGGGAAGGCTACACCTTC.

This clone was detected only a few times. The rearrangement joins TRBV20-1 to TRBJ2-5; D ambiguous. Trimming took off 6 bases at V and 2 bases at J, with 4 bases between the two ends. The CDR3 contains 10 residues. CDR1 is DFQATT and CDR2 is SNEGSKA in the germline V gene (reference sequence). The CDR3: CSALQETQYF. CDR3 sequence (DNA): TGCAGTGCCCTACAAGAGACCCAGTACTTC.

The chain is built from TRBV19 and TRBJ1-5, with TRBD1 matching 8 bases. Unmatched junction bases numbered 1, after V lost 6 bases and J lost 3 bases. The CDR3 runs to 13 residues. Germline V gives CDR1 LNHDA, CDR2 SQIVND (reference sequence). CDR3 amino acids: CASRDRDNQPQHF. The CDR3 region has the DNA TGTGCCAGTAGGGACAGGGACAATCAGCCCCAGCATTTT.

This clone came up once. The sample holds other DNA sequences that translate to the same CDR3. In DNA, the CDR3 is TGTGCCAGCAGCTTGGGAGGGGAGGAGACCCAGTACTTC. Its protein is CASSLGGEETQYF. This chain uses TRBV5-4 with TRBJ2-5, with D possibly being TRBD1 or TRBD2 (5 bases each). Trimming stripped 0 bases from V and 5 bases from J, with 8 bases between. The CDR3 runs to 13 residues. In germline, CDR1 is SGHNT, CDR2 YYREEE (reference sequence).

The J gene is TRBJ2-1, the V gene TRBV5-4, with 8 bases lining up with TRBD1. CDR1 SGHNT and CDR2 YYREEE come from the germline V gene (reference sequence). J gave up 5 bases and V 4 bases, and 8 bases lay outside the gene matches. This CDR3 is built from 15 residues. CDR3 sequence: CASSPPGQGNNEQFF. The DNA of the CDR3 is TGTGCCAGCAGCCCTCCCGGACAGGGCAACAATGAGCAGTTCTTC. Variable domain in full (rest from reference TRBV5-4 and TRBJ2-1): ETGVTQSPTHLIKTRGQQVTLRCSSQSGHNTVSWYQQALGQGPQFIFQYYREEENGRGNFPPRFSGLQFPNYSSELNVNALELDDSALYLCASSPPGQGNNEQFFGPGTRLTVL.

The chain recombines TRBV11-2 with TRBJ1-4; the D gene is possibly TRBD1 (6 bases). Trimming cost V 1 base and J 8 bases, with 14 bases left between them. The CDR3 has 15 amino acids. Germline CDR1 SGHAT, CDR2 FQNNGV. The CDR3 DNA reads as TGTGCCAGCAGCTTAGTAACGGGGGCGCGAGAAAAACTGTTTTTT. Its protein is CASSLVTGAREKLFF.

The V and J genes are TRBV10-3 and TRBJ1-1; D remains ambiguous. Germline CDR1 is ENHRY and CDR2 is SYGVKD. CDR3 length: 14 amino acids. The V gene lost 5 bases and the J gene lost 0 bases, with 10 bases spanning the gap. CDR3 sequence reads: CAISYAGMNTEAFF. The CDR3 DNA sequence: TGTGCCATCAGTTACGCGGGCATGAACACTGAAGCTTTCTTT.

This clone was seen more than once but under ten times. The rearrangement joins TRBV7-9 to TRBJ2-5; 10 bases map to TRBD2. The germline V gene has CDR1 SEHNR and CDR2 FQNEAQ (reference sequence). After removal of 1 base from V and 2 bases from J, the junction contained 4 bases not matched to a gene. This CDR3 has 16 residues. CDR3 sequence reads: CASSLGSGGAQETQYF. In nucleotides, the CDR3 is TGTGCCAGCAGCTTAGGAAGCGGGGGGGCTCAAGAGACCCAGTACTTC.

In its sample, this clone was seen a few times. The CDR3 region is CASSLALVDRGHGYTF. The CDR3 nucleotides are TGTGCCAGCAGCTTAGCGCTTGTGGACAGGGGCCATGGCTACACCTTC. The chain recombines TRBV7-6 with TRBJ1-2; 9 nucleotides agree with TRBD1. Germline V gene sequence: CDR1 SGHVS, CDR2 FNYEAQ. V trimming: 0 bases; J trimming: 6 bases; junction bases outside the gene matches: 8. This CDR3 is built from 16 residues.

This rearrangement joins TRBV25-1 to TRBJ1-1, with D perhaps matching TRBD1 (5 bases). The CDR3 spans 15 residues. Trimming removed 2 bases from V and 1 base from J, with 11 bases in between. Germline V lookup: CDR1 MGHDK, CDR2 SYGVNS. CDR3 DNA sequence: TGTGCCAGCAGTGAAGCCGGGACGGAGAACACTGAAGCTTTCTTT. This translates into CASSEAGTENTEAFF.

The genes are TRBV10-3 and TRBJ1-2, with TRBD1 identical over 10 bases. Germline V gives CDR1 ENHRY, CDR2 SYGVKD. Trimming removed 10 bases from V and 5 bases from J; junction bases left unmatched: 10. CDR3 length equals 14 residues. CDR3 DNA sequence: TGTGCCACCTGGACAGGGGGGAACACATATGGCTACACCTTC. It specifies CATWTGGNTYGYTF.

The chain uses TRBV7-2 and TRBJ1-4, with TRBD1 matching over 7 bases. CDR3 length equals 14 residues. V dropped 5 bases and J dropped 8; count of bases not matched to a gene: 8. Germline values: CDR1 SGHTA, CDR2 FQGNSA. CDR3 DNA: TGTGCCAGCAGCCCTAGGACAGGTCGAGAAAAACTGTTTTTT. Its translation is CASSPRTGREKLFF.

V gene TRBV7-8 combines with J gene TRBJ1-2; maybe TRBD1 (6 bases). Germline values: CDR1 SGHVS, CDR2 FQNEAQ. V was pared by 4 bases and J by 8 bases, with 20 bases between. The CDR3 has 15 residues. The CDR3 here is CASSSGRTVSLGYTF. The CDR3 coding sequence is TGTGCCAGCAGCTCTGGTAGGACAGTATCCCTCGGCTACACCTTC. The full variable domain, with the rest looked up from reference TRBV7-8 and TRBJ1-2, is GAGVSQSPRYKVAKRGQDVALRCDPISGHVSLFWYQQALGQGPEFLTYFQNEAQLDKSGLPSDRFFAERPEGSVSTLKIQRTQQEDSAVYLCASSSGRTVSLGYTFGSGTRLTVV.

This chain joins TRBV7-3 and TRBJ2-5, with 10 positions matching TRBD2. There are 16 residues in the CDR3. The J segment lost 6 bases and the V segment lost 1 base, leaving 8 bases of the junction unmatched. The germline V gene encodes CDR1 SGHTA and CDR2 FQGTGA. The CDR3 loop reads CASSLSRLAGEKTQYF. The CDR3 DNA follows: TGTGCCAGCAGCTTAAGTCGGCTAGCGGGGGAGAAGACCCAGTACTTC.

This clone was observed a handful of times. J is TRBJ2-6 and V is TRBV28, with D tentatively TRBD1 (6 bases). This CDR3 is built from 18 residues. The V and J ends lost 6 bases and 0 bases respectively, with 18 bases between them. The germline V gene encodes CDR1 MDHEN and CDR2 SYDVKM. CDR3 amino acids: CASSPTPTGASGANVLTF. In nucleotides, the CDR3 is TGTGCCAGCAGCCCTACCCCGACAGGAGCCTCTGGGGCCAACGTCCTGACTTTC. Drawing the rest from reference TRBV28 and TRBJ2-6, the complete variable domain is DVKVTQSSRYLVKRTGEKVFLECVQDMDHENMFWYRQDPGLGLRLIYFSYDVKMKEKGDIPEGYSVSREKKERFSLILESASTNQTSMYLCASSPTPTGASGANVLTFGAGSRLTVL.

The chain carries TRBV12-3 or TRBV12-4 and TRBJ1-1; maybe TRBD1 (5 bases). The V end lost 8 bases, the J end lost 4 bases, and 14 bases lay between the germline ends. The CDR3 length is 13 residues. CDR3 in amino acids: CASPKRGGTEAFF. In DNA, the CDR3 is TGTGCCAGCCCTAAGCGGGGGGGCACTGAAGCTTTCTTT.

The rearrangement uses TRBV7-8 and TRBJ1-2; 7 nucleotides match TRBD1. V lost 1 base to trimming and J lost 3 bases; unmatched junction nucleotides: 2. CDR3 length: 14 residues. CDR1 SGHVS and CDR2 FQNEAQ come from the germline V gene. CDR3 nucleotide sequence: TGTGCCAGCAGCTTAGGACAGGGAGACTATGGCTACACCTTC. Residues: CASSLGQGDYGYTF.

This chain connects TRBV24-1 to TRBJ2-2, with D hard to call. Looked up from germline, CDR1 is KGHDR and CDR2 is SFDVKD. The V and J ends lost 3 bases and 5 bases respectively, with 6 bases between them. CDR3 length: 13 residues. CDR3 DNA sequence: TGTGCCACCAGTGATCTAGGAACCGGGGAGCTGTTTTTT. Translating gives CATSDLGTGELFF.

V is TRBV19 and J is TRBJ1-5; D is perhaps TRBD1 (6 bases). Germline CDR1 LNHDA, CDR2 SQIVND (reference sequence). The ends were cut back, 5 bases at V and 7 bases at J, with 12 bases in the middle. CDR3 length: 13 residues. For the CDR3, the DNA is TGTGCCAGTAGTTTACAGGGTACGCAGCCCCAGCATTTT. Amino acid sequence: CASSLQGTQPQHF.

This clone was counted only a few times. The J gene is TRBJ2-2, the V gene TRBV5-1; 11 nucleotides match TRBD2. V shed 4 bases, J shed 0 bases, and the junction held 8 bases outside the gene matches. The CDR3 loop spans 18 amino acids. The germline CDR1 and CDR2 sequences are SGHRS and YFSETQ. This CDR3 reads CASSQPPGLAANTGELFF. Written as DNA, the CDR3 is TGCGCCAGCAGCCAACCGCCGGGACTAGCGGCGAACACCGGGGAGCTGTTTTTT.

The CDR3 DNA sequence: TGTGCCAGCAGTGAAGCGCTTCGGACAGGTTATGGCTACACCTTC. Translated: CASSEALRTGYGYTF. The chain joins TRBV6-1 to TRBJ1-2, with 7 bases matching TRBD1. Trimming took 0 bases from V and 5 from J; bases not matched to a gene: 6. The CDR3 runs 15 residues. CDR1 is MNHNS and CDR2 is SASEGT in the germline V gene.

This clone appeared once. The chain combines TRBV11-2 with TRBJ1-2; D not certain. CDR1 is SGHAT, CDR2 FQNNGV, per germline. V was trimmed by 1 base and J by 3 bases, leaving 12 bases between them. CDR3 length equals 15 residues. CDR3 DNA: TGTGCCAGCAGCTTAGCTCCGCGGGTGGACTATGGCTACACCTTC. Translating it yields CASSLAPRVDYGYTF.

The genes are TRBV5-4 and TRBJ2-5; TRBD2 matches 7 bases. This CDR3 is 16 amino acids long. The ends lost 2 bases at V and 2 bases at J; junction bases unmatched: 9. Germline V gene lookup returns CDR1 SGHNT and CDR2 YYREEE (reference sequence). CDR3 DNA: TGTGCCAGCAGCTTCGGCGGGGGAGCACCGCAAGAGACCCAGTACTTC. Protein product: CASSFGGGAPQETQYF.

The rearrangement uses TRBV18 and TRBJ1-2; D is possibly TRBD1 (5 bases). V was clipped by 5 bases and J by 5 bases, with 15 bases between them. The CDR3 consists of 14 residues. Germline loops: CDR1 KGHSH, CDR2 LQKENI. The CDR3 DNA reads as TGTGCCAGCTCATCCCAGGGCGGGGAGTATGGCTACACCTTC. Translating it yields CASSSQGGEYGYTF.